What follows are 5 T cell receptor beta chains derived from one specimen sequenced in a study of CD8 T cells in Susac syndrome. Reverse transcription used roughly 0.5 to 1 ug RNA and random hexamers. TCRdb passed the immunoSEQ multiplex PCR reads through MiXCR, listing each CDR3 protein once. The data show some 190,000 distinct CDR3 sequences, around 95% seen once. Material: CD4+ T cells from PBMCs. Receptors were obtained from a human donor with multiple sclerosis.

The J gene is TRBJ2-1, the V gene TRBV6-1, with TRBD1 identical over 8 bases. This CDR3 is 16 amino acids long. With 8 bases clipped from V and 9 bases from J, the junction kept 18 bases outside the gene matches. Per germline, CDR1 MNHNS and CDR2 SASEGT. In nucleotides, the CDR3 is TGTGCCAGCCTTCGTGATCGACAGGGGTCTTGGAGTGAGCAGTTCTTC. Its protein product is CASLRDRQGSWSEQFF.

The chain is built from TRBV5-6 and TRBJ2-7; D call uncertain. CDR1 and CDR2 (germline): SGHDT, YYEEEE. The CDR3 contains 11 residues. The V and J ends lost 2 bases and 5 bases respectively, with 5 bases between them. The CDR3 sequence is CASSFGDEQYF. The CDR3 DNA reads TGTGCCAGCAGCTTTGGGGACGAGCAGTACTTC.

The chain is built from TRBV15 and TRBJ1-3; no clear D. Germline CDR1 and CDR2: LNHNV and YYDKDF (reference sequence). The CDR3 has 13 amino acids. Trimming removed 1 base from V and 0 bases from J, with 1 base in between. CDR3 loop: CATSRGSGNTIYF. DNA of the CDR3: TGTGCCACCAGCAGAGGCTCTGGAAACACCATATATTTT.

The chain joins TRBV20-1 to TRBJ1-4; perhaps TRBD1 as D (5 bases). V dropped 6 bases and J dropped 6 bases, with 17 bases sitting between them. The CDR3 runs to 14 residues. CDR1 is DFQATT, CDR2 SNEGSKA, per germline (reference sequence). CDR3 in DNA: TGCAGTGCCCCATTCGGGCTGGGGGATGAAAAACTGTTTTTT. It yields the protein CSAPFGLGDEKLFF.

In nucleotides, the CDR3 is TGTGCCAGCAGTACTCTGTCTGGGGCCAACGTCCTGACTTTC. Translation: CASSTLSGANVLTF. The chain recombines TRBV7-9 with TRBJ2-6; D remains unclear. Trimming cost V 6 bases and J 1 base, with 7 bases left between them. The CDR3 length is 14 residues. Germline V gene lookup returns CDR1 SEHNR and CDR2 FQNEAQ (reference sequence).